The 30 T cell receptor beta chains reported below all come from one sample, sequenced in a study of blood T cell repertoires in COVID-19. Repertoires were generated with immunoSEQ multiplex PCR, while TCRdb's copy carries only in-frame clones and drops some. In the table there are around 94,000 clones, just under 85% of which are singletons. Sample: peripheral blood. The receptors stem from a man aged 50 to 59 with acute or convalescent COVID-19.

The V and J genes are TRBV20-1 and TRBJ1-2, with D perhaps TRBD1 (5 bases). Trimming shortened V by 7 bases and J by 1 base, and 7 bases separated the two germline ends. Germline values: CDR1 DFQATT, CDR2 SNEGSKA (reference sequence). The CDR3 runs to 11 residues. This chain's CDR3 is CSDGHNYGYTF. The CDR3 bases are TGCAGTGATGGACATAACTATGGCTACACCTTC.

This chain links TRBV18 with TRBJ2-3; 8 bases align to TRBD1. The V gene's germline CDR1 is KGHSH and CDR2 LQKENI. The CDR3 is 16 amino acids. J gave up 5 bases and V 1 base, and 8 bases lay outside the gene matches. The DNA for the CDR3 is TGTGCCAGCTCACCACGGGCAGGGGGCGGAGAAGATACGCAGTATTTT. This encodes CASSPRAGGGEDTQYF.

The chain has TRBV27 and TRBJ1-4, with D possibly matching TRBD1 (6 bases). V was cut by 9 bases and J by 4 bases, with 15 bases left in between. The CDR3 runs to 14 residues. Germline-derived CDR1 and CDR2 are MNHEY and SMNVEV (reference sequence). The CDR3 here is CASKGTNYNEKLFF. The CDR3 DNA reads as TGTGCCAGTAAGGGGACAAACTATAATGAAAAACTGTTTTTT. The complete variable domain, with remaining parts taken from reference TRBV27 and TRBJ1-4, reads EAQVTQNPRYLITVTGKKLTVTCSQNMNHEYMSWYRQDPGLGLRQIYYSMNVEVTDKGDVPEGYKVSRKEKRNFPLILESPSPNQTSLYFCASKGTNYNEKLFFGSGTQLSVL.

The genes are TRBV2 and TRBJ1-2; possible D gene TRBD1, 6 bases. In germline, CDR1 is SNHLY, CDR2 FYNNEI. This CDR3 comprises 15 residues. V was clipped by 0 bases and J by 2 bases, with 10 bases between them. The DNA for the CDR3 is TGTGCCAGCAGTGAAGCGCCAGGGGTAAACTATGGCTACACCTTC. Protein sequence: CASSEAPGVNYGYTF.

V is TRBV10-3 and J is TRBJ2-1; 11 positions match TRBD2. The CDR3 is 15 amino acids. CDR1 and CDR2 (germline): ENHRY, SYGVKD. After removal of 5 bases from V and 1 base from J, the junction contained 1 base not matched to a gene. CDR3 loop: CAISIAGGSYNEQFF. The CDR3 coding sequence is TGTGCCATCAGTATAGCGGGGGGGTCCTACAATGAGCAGTTCTTC.

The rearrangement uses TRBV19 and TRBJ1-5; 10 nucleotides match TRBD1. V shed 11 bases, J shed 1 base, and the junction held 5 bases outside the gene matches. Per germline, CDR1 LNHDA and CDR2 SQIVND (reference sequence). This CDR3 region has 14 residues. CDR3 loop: CAVGQGGSNQPQHF. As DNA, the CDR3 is TGTGCCGTTGGACAGGGGGGGAGCAATCAGCCCCAGCATTTT.

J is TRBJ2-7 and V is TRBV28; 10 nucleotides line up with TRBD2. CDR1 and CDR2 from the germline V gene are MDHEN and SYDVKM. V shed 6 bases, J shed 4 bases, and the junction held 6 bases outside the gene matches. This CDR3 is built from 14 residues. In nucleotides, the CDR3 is TGTGCCAGCAGCCTCACTAGCGGGAAGTACGAGCAGTACTTC. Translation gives CASSLTSGKYEQYF.

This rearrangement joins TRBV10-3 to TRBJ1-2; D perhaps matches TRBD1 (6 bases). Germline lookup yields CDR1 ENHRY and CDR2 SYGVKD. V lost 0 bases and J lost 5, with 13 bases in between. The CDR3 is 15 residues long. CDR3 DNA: TGTGCCATCAGTGAGTCATTTACAGGGCTTTATGGCTACACCTTC. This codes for CAISESFTGLYGYTF.

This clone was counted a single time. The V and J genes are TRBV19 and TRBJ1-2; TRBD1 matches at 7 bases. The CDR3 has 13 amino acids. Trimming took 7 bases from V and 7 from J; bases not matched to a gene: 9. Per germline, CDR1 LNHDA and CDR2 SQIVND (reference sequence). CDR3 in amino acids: CASTEGQSFGYTF. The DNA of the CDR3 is TGTGCCAGTACCGAGGGACAGTCGTTTGGCTACACCTTC.

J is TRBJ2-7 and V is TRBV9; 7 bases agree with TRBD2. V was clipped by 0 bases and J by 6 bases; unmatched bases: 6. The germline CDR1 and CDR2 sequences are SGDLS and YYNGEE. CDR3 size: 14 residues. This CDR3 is CASSVASGVSEQYF. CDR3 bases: TGTGCCAGCAGCGTAGCAAGCGGGGTTAGCGAGCAGTACTTC.

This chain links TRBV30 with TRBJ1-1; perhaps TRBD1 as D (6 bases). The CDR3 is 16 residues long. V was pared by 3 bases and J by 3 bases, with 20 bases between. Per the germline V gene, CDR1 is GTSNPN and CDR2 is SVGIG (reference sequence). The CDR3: CAWRNFVQGLDTEAFF. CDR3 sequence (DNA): TGTGCCTGGAGGAACTTTGTACAGGGCCTCGACACTGAAGCTTTCTTT.

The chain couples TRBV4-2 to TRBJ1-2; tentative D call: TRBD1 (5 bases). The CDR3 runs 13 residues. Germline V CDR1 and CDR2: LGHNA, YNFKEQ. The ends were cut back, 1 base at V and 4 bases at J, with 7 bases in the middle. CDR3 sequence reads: CASSQGGGYGYTF. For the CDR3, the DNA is TGTGCCAGCAGCCAAGGGGGGGGCTATGGCTACACCTTC.

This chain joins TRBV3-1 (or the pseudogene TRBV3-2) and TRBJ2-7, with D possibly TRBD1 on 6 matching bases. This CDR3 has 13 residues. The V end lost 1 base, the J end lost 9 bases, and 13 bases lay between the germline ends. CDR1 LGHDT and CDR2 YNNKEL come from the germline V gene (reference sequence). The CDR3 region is CASSQVSGVGQYF. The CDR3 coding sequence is TGTGCCAGCAGCCAAGTCTCAGGGGTGGGGCAGTACTTC.

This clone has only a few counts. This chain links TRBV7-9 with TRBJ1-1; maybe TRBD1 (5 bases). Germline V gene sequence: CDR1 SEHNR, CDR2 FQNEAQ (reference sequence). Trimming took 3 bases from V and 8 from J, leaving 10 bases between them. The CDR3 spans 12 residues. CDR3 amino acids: CASSFEDREAFF. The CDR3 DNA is TGTGCCAGCAGCTTCGAAGACAGAGAAGCTTTCTTT.

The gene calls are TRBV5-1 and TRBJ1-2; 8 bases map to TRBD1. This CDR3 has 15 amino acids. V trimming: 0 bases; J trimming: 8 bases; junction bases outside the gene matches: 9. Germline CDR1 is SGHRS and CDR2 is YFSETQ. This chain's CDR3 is CASSLEGAGGWGYTF. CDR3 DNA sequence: TGCGCCAGCAGCTTGGAAGGAGCAGGGGGCTGGGGCTACACCTTC. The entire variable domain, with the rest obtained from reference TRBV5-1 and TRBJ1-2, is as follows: KAGVTQTPRYLIKTRGQQVTLSCSPISGHRSVSWYQQTPGQGLQFLFEYFSETQRNKGNFPGRFSGRQFSNSRSEMNVSTLELGDSALYLCASSLEGAGGWGYTFGSGTRLTVV.

For the CDR3, the DNA is TGTGCCAGCAGCTTTGAGGAGACCCAGTACTTC. It encodes CASSFEETQYF. The J gene is TRBJ2-5, the V gene TRBV5-6; D is uncertain. This CDR3 comprises 11 residues. The germline CDR1 and CDR2 sequences are SGHDT and YYEEEE. Trimming removed 2 bases from V and 5 bases from J, with 4 bases in between. The full variable domain, in which reference TRBV5-6 and TRBJ2-5 provide the parts outside the CDR3, is DAGVTQSPTHLIKTRGQQVTLRCSPKSGHDTVSWYQQALGQGPQFIFQYYEEEERQRGNFPDRFSGHQFPNYSSELNVNALLLGDSALYLCASSFEETQYFGPGTRLLVL.

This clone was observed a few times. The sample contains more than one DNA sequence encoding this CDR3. The CDR3 region is CASSEGQLNQPQHF. The CDR3, as DNA: TGTGCCAGCAGTGAGGGACAGCTCAATCAGCCCCAGCATTTT. The gene calls are TRBV6-1 and TRBJ1-5; 7 bases are shared with TRBD1. The CDR3 extends over 14 amino acids. From germline, CDR1 is MNHNS and CDR2 SASEGT. V dropped 3 bases and J dropped 3; count of bases not matched to a gene: 2.

CDR3 amino acids: CAWSPGQTPTQPQHF. For the CDR3, the DNA is TGTGCCTGGAGTCCGGGACAAACTCCCACTCAGCCCCAGCATTTT. The V and J genes are TRBV30 and TRBJ1-5, with a tentative D call TRBD1 (6 bases). Germline loops: CDR1 GTSNPN, CDR2 SVGIG (reference sequence). The V end was cut by 2 bases, the J end by 6 bases, with 17 bases between. CDR3 size: 15 residues.

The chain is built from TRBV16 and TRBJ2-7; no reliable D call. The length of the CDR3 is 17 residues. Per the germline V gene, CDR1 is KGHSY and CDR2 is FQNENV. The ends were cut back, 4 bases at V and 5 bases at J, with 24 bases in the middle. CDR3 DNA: TGTGCCAGCAGCCCCGGGTTTTTATTGGGTGTCGCAGACGAGCAGTACTTC. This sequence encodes CASSPGFLLGVADEQYF.

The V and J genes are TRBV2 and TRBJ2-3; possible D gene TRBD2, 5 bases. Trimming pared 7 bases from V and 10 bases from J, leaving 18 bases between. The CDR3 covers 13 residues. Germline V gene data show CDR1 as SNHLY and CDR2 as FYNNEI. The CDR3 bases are TGTGCCAGCACTTTGACCCGACCCGGGGCGCAGTATTTT. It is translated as CASTLTRPGAQYF.

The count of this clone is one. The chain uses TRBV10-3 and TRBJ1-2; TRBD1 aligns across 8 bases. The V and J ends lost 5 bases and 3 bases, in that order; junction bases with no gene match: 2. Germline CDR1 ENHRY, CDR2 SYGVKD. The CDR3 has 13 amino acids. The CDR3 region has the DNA TGTGCCATCAGTCAGACAGGGGACTATGGCTACACCTTC. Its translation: CAISQTGDYGYTF.

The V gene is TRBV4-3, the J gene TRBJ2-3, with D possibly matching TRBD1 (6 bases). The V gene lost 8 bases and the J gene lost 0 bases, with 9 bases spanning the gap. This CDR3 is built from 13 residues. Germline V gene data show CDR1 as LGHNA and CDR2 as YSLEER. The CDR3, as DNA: TGCGCCAGCGGGGGCGGGAGCACAGATACGCAGTATTTT. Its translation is CASGGGSTDTQYF.

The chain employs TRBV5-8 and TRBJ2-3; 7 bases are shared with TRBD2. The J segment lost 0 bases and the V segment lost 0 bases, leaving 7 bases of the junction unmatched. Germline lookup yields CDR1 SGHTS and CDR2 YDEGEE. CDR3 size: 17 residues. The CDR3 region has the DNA TGTGCCAGCAGCTTGGTCTCTAGCGGAGGAAGCACAGATACGCAGTATTTT. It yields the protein CASSLVSSGGSTDTQYF.

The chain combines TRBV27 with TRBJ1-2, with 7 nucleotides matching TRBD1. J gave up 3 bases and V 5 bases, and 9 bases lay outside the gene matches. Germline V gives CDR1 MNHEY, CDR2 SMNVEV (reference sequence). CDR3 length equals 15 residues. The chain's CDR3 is CASSRGTGTDYGYTF. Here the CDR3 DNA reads TGTGCCAGCAGTCGGGGGACCGGGACAGACTATGGCTACACCTTC.

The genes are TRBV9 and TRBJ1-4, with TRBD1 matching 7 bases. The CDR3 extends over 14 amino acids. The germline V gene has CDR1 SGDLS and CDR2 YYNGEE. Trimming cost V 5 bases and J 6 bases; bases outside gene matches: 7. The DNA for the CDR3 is TGTGCCAGCAGTCCCGGGACAGAGCATGAAAAACTGTTTTTT. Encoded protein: CASSPGTEHEKLFF.

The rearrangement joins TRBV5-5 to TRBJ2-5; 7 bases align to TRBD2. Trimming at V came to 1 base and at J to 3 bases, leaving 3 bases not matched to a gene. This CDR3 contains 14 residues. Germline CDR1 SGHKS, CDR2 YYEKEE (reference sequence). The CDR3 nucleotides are TGTGCCAGCAGCTTGCAAGGACTAGAAGAGACCCAGTACTTC. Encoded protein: CASSLQGLEETQYF. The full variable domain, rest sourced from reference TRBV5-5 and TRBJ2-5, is DAGVTQSPTHLIKTRGQQVTLRCSPISGHKSVSWYQQVLGQGPQFIFQYYEKEERGRGNFPDRFSARQFPNYSSELNVNALLLGDSALYLCASSLQGLEETQYFGPGTRLLVL.

The CDR3 region is CASSLSTSGVYNEQFF. The CDR3 DNA follows: TGTGCCAGCAGTTTATCCACTAGCGGAGTATACAATGAGCAGTTCTTC. This chain links TRBV27 with TRBJ2-1, with 8 bases fitting TRBD2. CDR1 and CDR2 (germline): MNHEY, SMNVEV (reference sequence). The CDR3 spans 16 residues. The trim removed 0 bases at V and 4 bases at J, leaving 5 bases unmatched.

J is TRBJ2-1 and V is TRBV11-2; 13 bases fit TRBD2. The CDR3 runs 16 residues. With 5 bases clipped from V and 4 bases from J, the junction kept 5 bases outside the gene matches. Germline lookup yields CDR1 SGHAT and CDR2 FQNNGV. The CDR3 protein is CASSPGTSGAYNEQFF. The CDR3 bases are TGTGCCAGCAGCCCCGGGACTAGCGGGGCGTACAATGAGCAGTTCTTC. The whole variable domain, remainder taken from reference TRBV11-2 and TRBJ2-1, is EAGVAQSPRYKIIEKRQSVAFWCNPISGHATLYWYQQILGQGPKLLIQFQNNGVVDDSQLPKDRFSAERLKGVDSTLKIQPAKLEDSAVYLCASSPGTSGAYNEQFFGPGTRLTVL.

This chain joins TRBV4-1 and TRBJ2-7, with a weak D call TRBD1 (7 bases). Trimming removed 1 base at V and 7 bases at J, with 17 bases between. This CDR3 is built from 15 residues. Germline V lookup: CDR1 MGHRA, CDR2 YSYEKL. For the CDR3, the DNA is TGCGCCAGCAGCCAAGTAGGAGGGGGCCTAGGTGAGCAGTACTTC. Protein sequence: CASSQVGGGLGEQYF.

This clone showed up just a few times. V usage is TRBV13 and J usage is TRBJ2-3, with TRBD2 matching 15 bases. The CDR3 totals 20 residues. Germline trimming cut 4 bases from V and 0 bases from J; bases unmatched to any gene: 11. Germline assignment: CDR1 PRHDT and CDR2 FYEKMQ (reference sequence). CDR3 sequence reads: CASSSQTGTSGGSSTDTQYF. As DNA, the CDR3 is TGTGCCAGCAGCTCACAAACCGGGACTAGCGGGGGGTCCAGCACAGATACGCAGTATTTT.